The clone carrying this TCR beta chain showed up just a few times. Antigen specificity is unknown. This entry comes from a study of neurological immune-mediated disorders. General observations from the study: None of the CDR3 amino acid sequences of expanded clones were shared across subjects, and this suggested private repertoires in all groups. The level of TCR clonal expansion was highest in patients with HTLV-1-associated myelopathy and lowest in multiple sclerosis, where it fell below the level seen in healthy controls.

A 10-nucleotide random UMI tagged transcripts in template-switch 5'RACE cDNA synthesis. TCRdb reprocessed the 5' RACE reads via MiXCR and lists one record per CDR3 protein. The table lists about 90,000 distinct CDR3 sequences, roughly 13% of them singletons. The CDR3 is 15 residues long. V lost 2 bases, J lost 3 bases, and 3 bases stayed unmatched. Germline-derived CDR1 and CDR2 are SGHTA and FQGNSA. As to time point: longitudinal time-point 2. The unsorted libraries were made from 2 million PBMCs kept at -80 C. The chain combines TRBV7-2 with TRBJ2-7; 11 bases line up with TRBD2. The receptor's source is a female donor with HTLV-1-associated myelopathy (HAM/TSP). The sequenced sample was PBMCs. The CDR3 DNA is TGTGCCAGCAGCTTAAGACTAGCGGGGCACTACGAGCAGTACTTC. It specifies CASSLRLAGHYEQYF.